One and the same sample provided the 20 T cell receptor beta chains below, sequenced in a study of early T cells in non-severe SARS-CoV-2 infection. MiXCR was run by TCRdb on the 5' RACE reads, yielding one entry per CDR3 protein. The sample includes about 80,000 distinct CDR3 sequences, 5% of them seen just once. Sequencing used whole blood, obtained at baseline. The receptors come from an adult who was a healthcare worker with PCR-confirmed SARS-CoV-2 infection or an uninfected control (not recorded which).

V is TRBV30 and J is TRBJ2-5; D gene uncertain. The germline V gene encodes CDR1 GTSNPN and CDR2 SVGIG (reference sequence). V shed 5 bases and J shed 2 bases, with 15 bases lying between them. This CDR3 has 14 amino acids. Here the CDR3 reads CAWDAITAQETQYF. The CDR3 coding sequence is TGTGCCTGGGATGCAATCACAGCTCAAGAGACCCAGTACTTC.

This clonotype was detected many times. The gene calls are TRBV7-2 and TRBJ2-1; D may be TRBD2 (6 bases). Trimming left V 1 base short and J 4 bases short, with 14 bases between. The CDR3 totals 16 residues. Germline V gene sequence: CDR1 SGHTA, CDR2 FQGNSA. CDR3 in amino acids: CASSLEGRGPYNEQFF. The CDR3 DNA reads as TGTGCCAGCAGCTTAGAGGGGCGGGGCCCTTACAATGAGCAGTTCTTC.

The chain recombines TRBV7-8 with TRBJ2-7; unclear D gene. Trimming left V 2 bases short and J 4 bases short, with 6 bases between. CDR3 length: 12 residues. CDR1 and CDR2 (germline): SGHVS, FQNEAQ. The CDR3 nucleotides read TGTGCCAGCAGCTTAAATGGGTACGAGCAGTACTTC. It codes for CASSLNGYEQYF.

A note on this clonotype: An end of the junction differs from the germline gene, which may be a read error. The chain uses TRBV5-1 and TRBJ1-3; D not resolved. CDR1 and CDR2 from the germline V gene are SGHRS and YFSETQ. The CDR3 is 16 amino acids. For the CDR3, the DNA is TGCGCCAGCAGCTTGGCGGGCCACCTCTCTGGAAATACCATATATTTT. It yields the protein CASSLAGHLSGNTIYF.

This chain connects TRBV28 to TRBJ2-7, with D possibly TRBD1 on 5 matching bases. In germline, CDR1 is MDHEN, CDR2 SYDVKM. The length of the CDR3 is 14 residues. Trimming cost V 1 base and J 3 bases, with 10 bases left between them. The CDR3 DNA is TGTGCCAGCAGTTTATTCCCAGGGAACTACGAGCAGTACTTC. Protein sequence: CASSLFPGNYEQYF.

In this sample, this clonotype turned up a few times. A much larger clone differs by one base, so this may be a read error. This sequence joins TRBV6-5 and TRBJ2-7, with D perhaps matching TRBD1 or TRBD2 (5 bases each). The CDR3 length is 15 residues. Germline CDR1 and CDR2: MNHEY and SVGAGI. CDR3 in amino acids: CAGSEPGRPSYEQYF. The CDR3 nucleotides are TGTGCCGGCAGTGAACCGGGACGTCCGTCCTACGAGCAGTACTTC.

This clonotype has a count of ten or more. The chain joins TRBV20-1 to TRBJ1-1, with D unresolved. The V gene's germline CDR1 is DFQATT and CDR2 SNEGSKA (reference sequence). V was trimmed by 5 bases and J by 4 bases, leaving 8 bases between them. The CDR3 is made up of 11 amino acids. CDR3 sequence: CSAPRGTEAFF. The CDR3 DNA is TGCAGTGCTCCTCGGGGCACTGAAGCTTTCTTT.

This clonotype was counted at least ten times. The chain combines TRBV12-3 or TRBV12-4 with TRBJ1-2; no definite D call. Trimming took off 3 bases at V and 3 bases at J, with 2 bases between the two ends. CDR3 length equals 11 residues. The DNA for the CDR3 is TGTGCCAGCAGTTTCGACTATGGCTACACCTTC. Its translation: CASSFDYGYTF.

V is TRBV12-3 or TRBV12-4 and J is TRBJ1-5; TRBD1 is a possible D gene (5 bases). The CDR3 spans 13 residues. Trimming took 3 bases from V and 5 from J, leaving 8 bases between them. CDR3 nucleotides: TGTGCCAGCAGTTTCGGGGCCGATCAGCCCCAGCATTTT. It is translated as CASSFGADQPQHF.

This clonotype was observed a handful of times. The chain uses TRBV20-1 and TRBJ1-2; D gene unclear. Germline V gene lookup returns CDR1 DFQATT and CDR2 SNEGSKA (reference sequence). The CDR3 consists of 13 residues. V was trimmed by 0 bases and J by 0 bases, leaving 5 bases between them. CDR3 sequence reads: CSARDPANYGYTF. The CDR3 DNA follows: TGCAGTGCTAGAGATCCAGCTAACTATGGCTACACCTTC.

This clonotype was found a few times. V and J are TRBV3-1 and TRBJ1-1; TRBD1 might be the D (6 bases). V was clipped by 3 bases and J by 2 bases, with 13 bases between them. Germline CDR1 and CDR2: LGHDT and YNNKEL (reference sequence). CDR3 length equals 15 residues. The CDR3 bases are TGTGCCAGCAGCCACAGGGGAAGAGGAAACACTGAAGCTTTCTTT. Amino acids: CASSHRGRGNTEAFF.

This clonotype showed up many times. CDR3 bases: TGTGCCAGCGATTTTGGGGGTAGTTCACCCCTCCACTTT. Its protein product is CASDFGGSSPLHF. The chain has TRBV28 and TRBJ1-6; a weak D match, TRBD1 (5 bases). The CDR3 is 13 residues long. V was shortened by 8 bases and J by 9 bases, with 14 bases between the two germline ends. Germline assignment: CDR1 MDHEN and CDR2 SYDVKM.

The rearrangement uses TRBV20-1 and TRBJ2-3; 10 bases map to TRBD2. V was clipped by 5 bases and J by 0 bases; unmatched bases: 5. Germline loops: CDR1 DFQATT, CDR2 SNEGSKA (reference sequence). The CDR3 extends over 15 amino acids. The CDR3: CSAGEREGSTDTQYF. CDR3 bases: TGCAGTGCTGGGGAGCGGGAGGGGAGCACAGATACGCAGTATTTT.

The V call is TRBV3-1, the J call TRBJ1-2; D not certain. Trimming cost V 1 base and J 2 bases, with 8 bases left between them. CDR1 and CDR2 (germline): LGHDT, YNNKEL (reference sequence). The CDR3 contains 14 residues. In DNA, the CDR3 is TGTGCCAGCAGCCAAGTTCGGGCGAACTATGGCTACACCTTC. Translated: CASSQVRANYGYTF.

The chain couples TRBV2 to TRBJ2-7; 8 nucleotides line up with TRBD2. Per germline, CDR1 SNHLY and CDR2 FYNNEI. The junction had 5 bases not matched to a gene; V was cut back by 7 bases and J by 6 bases. The CDR3 loop spans 12 amino acids. CDR3 sequence: CASIKAGAEQYF. The CDR3 nucleotides read TGTGCCAGCATTAAAGCGGGAGCCGAGCAGTACTTC. The full variable domain, completed using reference TRBV2 and TRBJ2-7, is EPEVTQTPSHQVTQMGQEVILRCVPISNHLYFYWYRQILGQKVEFLVSFYNNEISEKSEIFDDQFSVERPDGSNFTLKIRSTKLEDSAMYFCASIKAGAEQYFGPGTRLTVT.

This clonotype was counted only a few times. The chain is built from TRBV30 and TRBJ2-3; perhaps TRBD2 as D (6 bases). In germline, CDR1 is GTSNPN, CDR2 SVGIG (reference sequence). Trimming removed 0 bases at V and 6 bases at J, with 10 bases between. This CDR3 comprises 13 residues. CDR3 sequence reads: CAWSVRRGDTQYF. Here the CDR3 DNA reads TGTGCCTGGAGTGTACGTCGGGGGGATACGCAGTATTTT. Full variable domain (outside the CDR3, taken from reference TRBV30 and TRBJ2-3): SQTIHQWPATLVQPVGSPLSLECTVEGTSNPNLYWYRQAAGRGLQLLFYSVGIGQISSEVPQNLSASRPQDRQFILSSKKLLLSDSGFYLCAWSVRRGDTQYFGPGTRLTVL.

This clonotype was observed many times. V usage is TRBV30 and J usage is TRBJ1-6, with D uncertain. The V and J ends lost 0 bases and 6 bases respectively, with 6 bases between them. CDR1 and CDR2 from the germline V gene are GTSNPN and SVGIG (reference sequence). The CDR3 has 13 amino acids. CDR3 sequence: CAWSVDSNSPLHF. DNA for the CDR3: TGTGCCTGGAGTGTAGATAGTAATTCACCCCTCCACTTT.

This clonotype was seen many times. The chain joins TRBV18 to TRBJ1-4, with D unclear. This CDR3 spans 15 amino acids. CDR1 KGHSH and CDR2 LQKENI come from the germline V gene. The V end lost 6 bases, the J end lost 0 bases, and 11 bases lay between the germline ends. CDR3 loop: CASSADRATNEKLFF. In DNA, the CDR3 is TGTGCCAGCTCGGCAGACCGAGCAACTAATGAAAAACTGTTTTTT.

This clonotype was recorded many times. The chain uses TRBV7-9 and TRBJ2-5; D is unresolved. Trimming took off 5 bases at V and 5 bases at J, with 9 bases between the two ends. This CDR3 has 12 amino acids. Germline CDR1 SEHNR, CDR2 FQNEAQ (reference sequence). In DNA, the CDR3 is TGTGCCAGCAGCCGAATCGGGGAGACCCAGTACTTC. This encodes CASSRIGETQYF.

This clonotype showed up just a few times. The chain combines TRBV11-1 with TRBJ1-5; no firm D call. Deletions cut 3 bases from V and 7 bases from J, with 10 bases between. The germline V gene encodes CDR1 SGHAT and CDR2 FQDESV (reference sequence). This CDR3 has 13 residues. Here the CDR3 DNA reads TGTGCCAGCAGCTTCGGCAGCGAACAGCCCCAGCATTTT. As protein: CASSFGSEQPQHF. Based on the CDR3 plus reference TRBV11-1 and TRBJ1-5, the full variable domain is EAEVAQSPRYKITEKSQAVAFWCDPISGHATLYWYRQILGQGPELLVQFQDESVVDDSQLPKDRFSAERLKGVDSTLKIQPAELGDSAMYLCASSFGSEQPQHFGDGTRLSIL.